This is a list of T cell receptor beta chains from one sample in a study of cytomegalovirus exposure and HLA in healthy donors. Only in-frame clones appear in the TCRdb table, and some are missing; sequencing was by immunoSEQ multiplex PCR. Of about 69,000 clones listed, 70% to 80% are singletons. The specimen sequenced was PBMCs. These receptors all come from a man aged 18 to 35 in good health and CMV-seronegative. Both conserved end residues are part of each CDR3. Fields, in order: V gene, J gene, clone size, CDR3 protein. Some rows have no size entry. The others give once, few or many, or a class for an expanded clone.

>TRBV7-3|TRBJ2-1|.
CASSTSGGSYNEQFF
>TRBV28|TRBJ2-5|.
CASSLPTGGLETQYF
>TRBV5-1|TRBJ2-5|.
CASSPGQGLLKTQYF
>TRBV27|TRBJ2-3|.
CASSSFPNRGGTDTQYF
>TRBV18|TRBJ2-5|once
CASSFRRDSQETQYF
>TRBV28|TRBJ1-6|.
CASSFSRGTKGNSPLHF
>TRBV13|TRBJ2-1|.
CASSSRLAGVEEDEQFF
>TRBV5-1|TRBJ1-5|.
CASSPGQGVYSNQPQHF
>TRBV19|TRBJ1-5|.
CASSPMWGTGRGNQPQHF
>TRBV6-5|TRBJ1-1|.
CASSYTRVAFF
>TRBV9|TRBJ2-6|.
CASSLGTGVSGANVLTF
>TRBV2|TRBJ1-4|once
CASMVSPSTTEKLFF
>TRBV6-1|TRBJ1-4|.
CASSVGPRGNIRPFDEKLFF
>TRBV7-6|TRBJ2-7|.
CASSSRTGEGNEQYF
>TRBV7-9|TRBJ1-1|.
CASSLMRARSNTEAFF
>TRBV4-2|TRBJ2-2|.
CASSQSGGPGELFF
>TRBV29-1|TRBJ2-2|.
CSVVRGAGSNTGELFF
>TRBV6-5|TRBJ2-1|.
CASSYGGEGRHRFF